This TCR beta chain was identified during a study of shared clonotypes between healthy human individuals. Overall study findings and caveats: Having only a few donors restricted how much genetic and exposure-history diversity was captured. Clonotypes shared by all four donors outscored non-shared clonotypes in generation probability.

CD45RO negativity and positive selection for CCR7 defined naive CD8 cells, a population that excluded terminally differentiated effector memory CD45RA+ cells. Profiled with immunoSEQ multiplex PCR; TCRdb holds only in-frame clones, not every one. The sample has about 590,000 clones, nearly 97% seen once; the top ten hold 0.085% to 0.11%. Germline V gene sequence: CDR1 SEHNR, CDR2 FQNEAQ (reference sequence). CDR3 length: 13 residues. Trimming removed 5 bases from V and 2 bases from J, with 8 bases in between. A note on this clone: Its antigen is unknown.

The clonotype comes from a woman in her 30s in good health. Material: naive CD8+ T cells sorted from blood. The chain employs TRBV7-9 and TRBJ2-3, with a weak D call TRBD1 (5 bases). The CDR3: CASSQGSTDTQYF. CDR3 DNA: TGTGCCAGCAGCCAGGGCTCCACAGATACGCAGTATTTT.